The clone carrying this TCR beta chain was counted ten times or more. Its antigen is unidentified. Both iRepertoire HTBI primers and Arm-PCR of CDR3 regions were used to build the TCR beta libraries. TCRdb used MiXCR to reprocess the multiplex PCR reads, holding one entry per CDR3 protein. The sample has about 380,000 distinct CDR3 sequences; roughly 16% are singletons. The sample originates from a study of regulatory T cells in long-lasting Graves disease. V dropped 5 bases and J dropped 6 bases, with 8 bases sitting between them. This CDR3 comprises 11 residues. Germline assignment: CDR1 MDHEN and CDR2 SYDVKM. Study-level results: A greater number of public clonotypes (approximately 2,500) was shared by persistent patients than by new patients (approximately 1,000).

Time point denoted: newly diagnosed GD, antithyroid drugs for less than 3 months. Extracted RNA from PBMCs served as the source of the TCR library. This specimen consisted of peripheral blood mononuclear cells (PBMCs), obtained at new diagnosis, from a patient treated with antithyroid drugs. The rearrangement links TRBV28 to TRBJ2-7, with D hard to call. The clonotype was recovered from a female donor with Graves disease. The chain's CDR3 is CASSPRSEQYF. CDR3 sequence (DNA): TGTGCCAGCAGTCCCCGGTCCGAGCAGTACTTC.